This T cell receptor beta chain was observed in a study of Ad26.COV2.S vaccination and SARS-CoV-2 variants. Study details: Enrollment placed the donor in the COV1001 Ad26.COV2.S trial arm. Points from the study as a whole: Placebo recipients had lower spike-specific TCR breadth than vaccine recipients.

The treatment: over 15 received Ad26.COV2.S at low or high dose, single or two shots; roughly 5 received placebo; per-sample allocation not given. Vaccine and placebo recipients were sampled on day 63 after the first injection. An Ad26 vector expressing Wuhan-strain SARS-CoV-2 spike constituted the vaccine. Note on this clone: Antigen unknown.

The CDR3 is made up of 14 amino acids. The germline V gene encodes CDR1 SGHKS and CDR2 YYEKEE (reference sequence). V lost 2 bases and J lost 4, with 12 bases in between. The protocol was immunoSEQ multiplex PCR, while the TCRdb copy is restricted to in-frame clones and leaves out a portion. The table lists some 640,000 clones, roughly nine tenths of them singletons. The chain uses TRBV5-5 and TRBJ1-2; D remains unclear. Material: peripheral blood, obtained in a trial of Ad26.COV2.S vaccine versus placebo. This clonotype was obtained from a person aged 18 to 59 who received the Ad26.COV2.S COVID-19 vaccine or a placebo. The CDR3 bases are TGTGCCAGCAGCTTAAGACCCGGCGGCTATGGCTACACCTTC. Residues: CASSLRPGGYGYTF.